This T cell receptor beta chain was sequenced in a study of T cell repertoires in cytomegalovirus infection. Study background: TCR beta signatures that were public indicated CMV infection and matching HLA type. Study-wide points: Using cumulative public TCR beta family frequency, the authors identified those who carried CMV together with the relevant HLA. HLA-C-restricted CMV clonotypes gave the most frequent clonotype in two of eight donors.

Trimming took 2 bases from V and 5 from J, leaving 18 bases between them. Germline-derived CDR1 and CDR2 are KGHSH and LQKENI. This CDR3 is built from 16 residues. This clonotype has a count of ten or more. The antigen is undetermined. TCRdb used MiXCR to reprocess the reads, holding one entry per CDR3 protein. In the table there are about 130,000 distinct CDR3 sequences, approximately 9.2% of which are singletons. The genes are TRBV18 and TRBJ1-2, with TRBD1 as a possible D gene (5 bases). The source of this sequence is a human donor in good health (CMV status not recorded). Some clones in this sample may be carry-over from other donors' samples. Material: PBMCs. This CDR3 reads CASSPTNSGTAYGYTF. CDR3 nucleotides: TGTGCCAGCTCACCAACGAACTCCGGGACGGCATATGGCTACACCTTC. The full variable domain, completed using reference TRBV18 and TRBJ1-2, is NAGVMQNPRHLVRRRGQEARLRCSPMKGHSHVYWYRQLPEEGLKFMVYLQKENIIDESGMPKERFSAEFPKEGPSILRIQQVVRGDSAAYFCASSPTNSGTAYGYTFGSGTRLTVV.